This TCR beta chain was found in a study of shared clonotypes between healthy human individuals. The CDR3 is 14 amino acids. V lost 2 bases and J 1 base, leaving 8 bases between the germline ends. Germline values: CDR1 MNHEY, CDR2 SMNVEV (reference sequence). Naive CD8 cells lacked CD45RO, underwent positive selection for CCR7 and left out terminally differentiated effector memory CD45RA+ cells. Repertoires were generated with immunoSEQ multiplex PCR, while TCRdb's copy carries only in-frame clones and drops some. The table includes about 2,100,000 clones, about 93% detected once. The specimen sequenced was naive CD8+ T cells from PBMCs. The chain has TRBV27 and TRBJ2-5; D not certain. This TCR derives from a man between 18 and 35 years old in good health. Some clones in this sample may be carry-over from other donors' samples. In DNA, the CDR3 is TGTGCCAGCAGTTTACTGTTCGGCCAAGAGACCCAGTACTTC. This encodes CASSLLFGQETQYF.